The rows below give T cell receptor beta chains drawn from one sample of a study of OX40 agonist ivuxolimab in advanced cancers. Data came from immunoSEQ multiplex PCR; TCRdb stores just in-frame clones and leaves some out. The sample lists 25,000 or so clones; 80% to 85% were seen once. The sequencing used CD4+ or CD8+ T cells sorted from blood, collected in a trial of the OX40 agonist ivuxolimab. The receptors were gathered from an adult with an advanced solid tumor such as melanoma, head and neck, liver or kidney cancer. CDR3s include the opening cysteine and the closing phenylalanine or tryptophan. A D gene is named only where the DNA matches it firmly. Expanded clones are given a class, and other clones once, few, many or no size at all.

J gene,clone size,V gene,D gene,CDR3 DNA,CDR3 protein
TRBJ1-5,NA,TRBV7-9,TRBD1,TGTGCCAGCAGCTCGCGACAGGGAGAGGAGCCCCAGCATTTT,CASSSRQGEEPQHF
TRBJ2-2,NA,TRBV7-8,NA,TGTGCCAGCAGCTTACAGGGCACCGGGGAGCTGTTTTTT,CASSLQGTGELFF
TRBJ2-2,NA,TRBV6-6,TRBD1,TGTGCCAGCACCAACCCTGACAGGGGTGGTAGCGGGGAGCTGTTTTTT,CASTNPDRGGSGELFF
TRBJ2-7,NA,TRBV2,NA,TGTGCCAGCAGTGATCCTCCGGGGGGCAGCTCCTACGAGCAGTACTTC,CASSDPPGGSSYEQYF
TRBJ2-2,NA,TRBV6-1,TRBD1,TGTGCCAGCGCCGGGACAGGGGGTTACACCGGGGAGCTGTTTTTT,CASAGTGGYTGELFF
TRBJ2-3,once,TRBV10-2,NA,TGCGCCAGCACGGGAGCACTAGATACGCAGTATTTT,CASTGALDTQYF
TRBJ2-1,NA,TRBV6-5,TRBD2,TGTGCCAGCAGCCCGACTAGCGGGGGCCCTAATGAGCAGTTCTTC,CASSPTSGGPNEQFF
TRBJ2-7,NA,TRBV7-9,NA,TGTGCCAGCAGCTTAGTGCAGGGGCGCGCCTACGAGCAGTACTTC,CASSLVQGRAYEQYF
TRBJ2-7,NA,TRBV4-1,NA,TGCGCCAGCAGCCCGTGGACAGAGATCTCCTACGAGCAGTACTTC,CASSPWTEISYEQYF
TRBJ1-6,NA,TRBV27,NA,TGTGCCAGCAGTTTAGATTCCAGTAATAATTCACCCCTCCACTTT,CASSLDSSNNSPLHF
TRBJ2-7,few,TRBV4-3,NA,TGCGCCAGCAGCCAATCTAGGGGGGACGAGCAGTACTTC,CASSQSRGDEQYF
TRBJ2-6,few,TRBV7-9,NA,TGTGCCAGCAGCTTCCCGGGACGGGCGATCTCTGGGGCCAACGTCCTGACTTTC,CASSFPGRAISGANVLTF
TRBJ1-2,NA,TRBV29-1,TRBD1,TGCAGCGTTGAGGGACAGGGAGGACTAGGCTACACCTTC,CSVEGQGGLGYTF
TRBJ1-5,NA,TRBV5-5,NA,TGTGCCAGCAGCGAGGGGAATCAGCCCCAGCATTTT,CASSEGNQPQHF
TRBJ2-1,once,TRBV27,NA,TGTGCCAGCAGTTTATCGCAGGAGGGCCAGCACAATGAGCAGTTCTTC,CASSLSQEGQHNEQFF
TRBJ1-5,NA,TRBV7-6,NA,TGTGCCAGCAGCTTAGGATTGGACAGTAATCAGCCCCAGCATTTT,CASSLGLDSNQPQHF
TRBJ2-3,NA,TRBV15,TRBD2,TGTGCCACCAGCAAGGAAAAGGCGGGGGGGCCGACAGATACGCAGTATTTT,CATSKEKAGGPTDTQYF
TRBJ1-1,NA,TRBV14,NA,TGTGCCAGCAGCCCCAATAAGGGACTGAACACTGAAGCTTTCTTT,CASSPNKGLNTEAFF
TRBJ1-4,once,TRBV11-2,NA,TGTGCCAGCAGCTTAGGGACCCTGAAGTGGGAAAAACTGTTTTTT,CASSLGTLKWEKLFF
TRBJ1-1,NA,TRBV6-5,NA,TGTGCCAGCAGTTATTCCGAGGGGTCCGCTGAAGCTTTCTTT,CASSYSEGSAEAFF
TRBJ2-5,NA,TRBV21-1,NA,TGTGCCAGCAGCGTACTCGTAGCTACATTTTCTGAGACCCAGTACTTC,CASSVLVATFSETQYF
TRBJ2-5,NA,TRBV19,NA,TGTGCCAGTAGTCCCGGAGGCGAGACCCAGTACTTC,CASSPGGETQYF
TRBJ2-5,NA,TRBV5-5,NA,TGTGCCAGCAGCTTGGTTTATAGGGGGAGACAAGAGACCCAGTACTTC,CASSLVYRGRQETQYF
TRBJ2-7,NA,TRBV10-3,TRBD2,TGTGCCATCAGTGCAGATCAGACTAGCGGGGGCCCCCTCCACGAGCAGTACTTC,CAISADQTSGGPLHEQYF
TRBJ2-3,NA,TRBV7-9,NA,TGTGCCAGCATCGACGGGCCAAAGGGCCCAGATACGCAGTATTTT,CASIDGPKGPDTQYF
TRBJ1-5,NA,TRBV18,NA,TGTGCCAGCTCACCACCGTGGGTGACTAGCAATCAGCCCCAGCATTTT,CASSPPWVTSNQPQHF
TRBJ1-6,few,TRBV25-1,NA,TGTGCCAGCAATAGCGGTTTTAATTCACCCCTCCACTTT,CASNSGFNSPLHF
TRBJ1-5,NA,TRBV9,TRBD1,TGTGCCAGCAGCGCATATCGGGACAGGGGGCGTCCGGATCAGCCCCAGCATTTT,CASSAYRDRGRPDQPQHF
TRBJ2-3,NA,TRBV7-2,NA,TGTGCCAGCAGCTTAGTTGGACAGTCCACAGATACGCAGTATTTT,CASSLVGQSTDTQYF
TRBJ2-1,NA,TRBV5-6,NA,TGTGCCAGCAGCTTGGAAGGGGCGAATGAGCAGTTCTTC,CASSLEGANEQFF
TRBJ1-2,NA,TRBV5-3,NA,TGTGCCAGAAGCTTAGTCGTATGTAGGGGTCAAAGCTATGGCCACACCTTC,CARSLVVCRGQSYGHTF
TRBJ2-1,NA,TRBV7-2,NA,TGTGCCAGCAGCTTAGGCAATGAGCAGTTCTTC,CASSLGNEQFF
TRBJ2-1,NA,TRBV11-1,TRBD2,TGTGCCAGCAGCCCTGGTGGGACTAGCGGGGGCTCCTACAATGAGCAGTTCTTC,CASSPGGTSGGSYNEQFF
TRBJ2-1,NA,TRBV19,NA,TGTGCCAGTAGTAATCTGAGGGAGCAGTTCTTC,CASSNLREQFF
TRBJ1-2,NA,TRBV16,NA,TGTGCCAGCAGCCAAGGGGGATTGGCCTATGGCTACACCTTC,CASSQGGLAYGYTF
TRBJ1-1,NA,TRBV27,NA,TGTGCCAGCATTGACTACAGGGCGGAGAACACTGAAGCTTTCTTT,CASIDYRAENTEAFF
TRBJ2-5,few,TRBV7-6,TRBD2,TGTGCCAGCAGCTTAGAGGCTAGCGGGGAGGAAGAGACCCAGTACTTC,CASSLEASGEEETQYF
TRBJ2-3,NA,TRBV25-1,NA,TGTGCCAGCAGTGTAGAACTAGCTGGCGATACGCAGTATTTT,CASSVELAGDTQYF
TRBJ2-2,NA,TRBV7-2,NA,TGTGCCAGCAGCGGGAGGATTTCGAACACCGGGGAGCTGTTTTTT,CASSGRISNTGELFF
TRBJ2-7,NA,TRBV6-5,NA,TGTGCCAGCAGTTACGGTATCCTCTACTACGAGCAGTACTTC,CASSYGILYYEQYF
TRBJ2-1,NA,TRBV10-3,TRBD2,TGTGCCATCAGTGCGGTCGACTTGGCGGGGGGAAGGCTTTACAATGAGCAGTTCTTC,CAISAVDLAGGRLYNEQFF